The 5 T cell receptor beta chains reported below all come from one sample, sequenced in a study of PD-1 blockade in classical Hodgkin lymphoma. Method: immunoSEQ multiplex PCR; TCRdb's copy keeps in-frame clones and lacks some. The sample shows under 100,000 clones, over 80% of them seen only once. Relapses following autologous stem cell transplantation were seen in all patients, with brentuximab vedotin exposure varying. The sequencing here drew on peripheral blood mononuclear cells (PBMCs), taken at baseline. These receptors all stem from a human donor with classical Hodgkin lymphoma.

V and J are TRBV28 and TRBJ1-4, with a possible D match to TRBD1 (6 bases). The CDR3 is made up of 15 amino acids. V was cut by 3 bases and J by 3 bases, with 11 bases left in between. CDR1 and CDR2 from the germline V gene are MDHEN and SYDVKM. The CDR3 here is CASSFVGAANEKLFF. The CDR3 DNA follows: TGTGCCAGCAGTTTTGTGGGGGCTGCTAATGAAAAACTGTTTTTT.

CDR3 coding DNA: TGTGCCAGTAGTATAGGAATCGGAGCGGGGGTCCTCGCCGGGGAGCTGTTTTTT. Protein: CASSIGIGAGVLAGELFF. The rearrangement links TRBV19 to TRBJ2-2; 8 bases line up with TRBD2. Germline loops: CDR1 LNHDA, CDR2 SQIVND (reference sequence). The V and J ends lost 1 base and 6 bases, in that order; junction bases with no gene match: 13. The CDR3 is 18 residues long.

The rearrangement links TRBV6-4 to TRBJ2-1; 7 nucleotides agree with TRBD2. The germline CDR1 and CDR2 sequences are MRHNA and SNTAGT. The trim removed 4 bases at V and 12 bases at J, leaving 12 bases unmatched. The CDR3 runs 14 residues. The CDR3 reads CASSGAPSGSGQFF. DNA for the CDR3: TGTGCCAGCAGTGGGGCACCTAGCGGCAGCGGGCAGTTCTTC.

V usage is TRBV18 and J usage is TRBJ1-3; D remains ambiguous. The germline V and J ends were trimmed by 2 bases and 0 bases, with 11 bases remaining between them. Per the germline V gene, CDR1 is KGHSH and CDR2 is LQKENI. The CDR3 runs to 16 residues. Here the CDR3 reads CASSPTAAYSGNTIYF. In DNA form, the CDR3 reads TGTGCCAGCTCACCAACTGCAGCGTACTCTGGAAACACCATATATTTT.

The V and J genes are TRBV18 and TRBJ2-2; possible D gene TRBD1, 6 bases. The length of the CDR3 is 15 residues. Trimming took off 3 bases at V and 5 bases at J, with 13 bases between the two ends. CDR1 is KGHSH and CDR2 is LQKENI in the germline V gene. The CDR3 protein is CASSPRTARTGELFF. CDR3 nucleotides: TGTGCCAGCTCACCCAGGACAGCGCGGACCGGGGAGCTGTTTTTT.